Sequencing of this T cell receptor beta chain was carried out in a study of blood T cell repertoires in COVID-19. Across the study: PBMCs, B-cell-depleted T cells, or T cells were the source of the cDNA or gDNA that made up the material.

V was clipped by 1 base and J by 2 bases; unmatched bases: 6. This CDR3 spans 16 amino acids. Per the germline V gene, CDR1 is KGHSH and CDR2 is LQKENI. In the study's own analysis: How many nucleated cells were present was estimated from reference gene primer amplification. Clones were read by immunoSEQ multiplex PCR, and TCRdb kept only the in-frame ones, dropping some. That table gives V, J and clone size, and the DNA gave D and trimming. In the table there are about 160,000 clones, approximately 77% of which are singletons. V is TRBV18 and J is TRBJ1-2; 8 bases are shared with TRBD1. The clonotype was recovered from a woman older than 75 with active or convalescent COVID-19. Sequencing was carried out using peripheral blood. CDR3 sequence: CASSPQSDRVNYGYTF. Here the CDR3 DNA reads TGTGCCAGCTCACCACAATCGGACAGGGTAAACTATGGCTACACCTTC.